What follows is one TCR beta chain and its context. Memory CD4+ cells were defined as CD4+CD45RO+CD25-. After constant-region reverse-primer amplification, full-length variable regions underwent semi-nested PCR with Nested Universal Primer A. MiXCR, applied by TCRdb to the 5' RACE reads, yields one record per CDR3 protein. The data contain about 64,000 distinct CDR3 sequences, 20% to 25% of them seen just once; the ten biggest clones take up just under 3%. J gave up 6 bases and V 6 bases, and 13 bases lay outside the gene matches. CDR1 DFQATT and CDR2 SNEGSKA come from the germline V gene (reference sequence). The CDR3 loop spans 14 amino acids.

The TCR sequence derives from a female donor with breast cancer. This chain connects TRBV20-1 to TRBJ2-7, with TRBD2 matching 8 bases. The source material was memory CD4+ T cells sorted from a lymph node. Subset here: memory CD4+ T cells, CD4+CD45RO+CD25-. CDR3 in amino acids: CSAPLPGRAGEQYF. CDR3 sequence (DNA): TGCAGTGCCCCCCTTCCCGGGAGGGCGGGCGAGCAGTACTTC.